Following are 21 T cell receptor beta chains from one sample sequenced in a study of CD4 T cells in lung cancer (dated by TCRdb to about 2019). The protocol used for the library was the immunoSEQ multiplex PCR assay. TCRdb stores this immuneACCESS table with in-frame sequences only. Part of the clones is absent; in the studies checked, under half of the shortfall reflects unresolved V genes, and no reason is known for the rest. The sample table lists under 6,000 clones, around 70% of them with a count of one. The ten largest make up around a sixth of the sample. Material: lung tumor tissue. The receptors here all came from a man aged 60 to 75 with non-small cell lung cancer.

A single count supports this clone. The rearrangement joins TRBV6-6 to TRBJ1-2; 7 bases fit TRBD1. Germline assignment: CDR1 MNHNY and CDR2 SVGAGI (reference sequence). J gave up 2 bases and V 7 bases, and 10 bases lay outside the gene matches. CDR3 length: 15 residues. The CDR3 nucleotides read TGTGCCAGCACTCCGGACAGGAGCTTAAACTATGGCTACACCTTC. It translates to CASTPDRSLNYGYTF.

CDR3 coding DNA: TGCGCCAGCAGCCAAGATCCAATCCTGAACACTGAAGCTTTCTTT. This translates into CASSQDPILNTEAFF. The rearrangement joins TRBV4-1 to TRBJ1-1; D gene ambiguous. From germline, CDR1 is MGHRA and CDR2 YSYEKL. The V end lost 0 bases, the J end lost 0 bases, and 8 bases lay between the germline ends. The CDR3 is 15 amino acids.

In its sample, this clone was seen once. The chain recombines TRBV4-2 with TRBJ2-3; TRBD2 agrees at 10 bases. CDR1 and CDR2 from the germline V gene are LGHNA and YNFKEQ. The trim removed 4 bases at V and 2 bases at J, leaving 3 bases unmatched. The CDR3 sequence is 15 residues long. CDR3 sequence reads: CASSLGLAVTDTQYF. The CDR3 coding sequence is TGTGCCAGCAGCCTAGGACTAGCGGTCACAGATACGCAGTATTTT.

This clone was observed once. This rearrangement joins TRBV7-8 to TRBJ2-5; 8 bases match TRBD2. With 7 bases clipped from V and 5 bases from J, the junction kept 12 bases outside the gene matches. Per germline, CDR1 SGHVS and CDR2 FQNEAQ. The CDR3 has 15 amino acids. The CDR3 nucleotides read TGTGCCAGCACCCCTCAGCGGGAGAGGTCGGAGACCCAGTACTTC. Its protein is CASTPQRERSETQYF.

This sequence joins TRBV11-2 and TRBJ1-5; D possibly corresponds to TRBD1 (6 bases). With 5 bases removed from V and 3 bases from J, the gap between germline ends came to 17 bases. Germline values: CDR1 SGHAT, CDR2 FQNNGV. The CDR3 runs 16 residues. The CDR3 coding sequence is TGTGCCAGCAGCCGGTTGGGGGGGCATGACAATCAGCCCCAGCATTTT. Residues: CASSRLGGHDNQPQHF.

This CDR3 reads CASSPRGDRADTQYF. The CDR3 nucleotides read TGTGCCAGCAGCCCCCGAGGAGACAGGGCAGATACGCAGTATTTT. The genes are TRBV7-3 and TRBJ2-3; TRBD1 matches 7 bases. The CDR3 consists of 15 residues. The germline V gene has CDR1 SGHTA and CDR2 FQGTGA. J lost 4 bases, V lost 5 bases, and 9 bases had no gene match.

The chain employs TRBV4-1 and TRBJ1-2, with 10 bases aligning to TRBD1. The CDR3 has 17 amino acids. V shed 4 bases and J 4 bases; nucleotides not matched to a gene: 12. Per the germline V gene, CDR1 is MGHRA and CDR2 is YSYEKL. CDR3 nucleotides: TGCGCCAGCAGCCCATACCGGGACAGGGGAGATTCCTATGGCTACACCTTC. As protein: CASSPYRDRGDSYGYTF.

J is TRBJ2-7 and V is TRBV2, with D perhaps matching TRBD2 (6 bases). The CDR3 contains 12 residues. Trimming removed 3 bases from V and 6 bases from J, with 9 bases in between. From germline, CDR1 is SNHLY and CDR2 FYNNEI. The CDR3 nucleotides read TGTGCCAGCAGTGACCGGGGGTTCGAGCAGTACTTC. Its protein product is CASSDRGFEQYF.

This chain joins TRBV5-1 and TRBJ2-3; 10 nucleotides match TRBD2. Germline lookup yields CDR1 SGHRS and CDR2 YFSETQ. J gave up 2 bases and V 3 bases, and 12 bases lay outside the gene matches. The CDR3 loop spans 18 amino acids. In DNA, the CDR3 is TGCGCCAGCAGCTCCGCTAGTCTAGCGGGAGCGATCACAGATACGCAGTATTTT. Translating it yields CASSSASLAGAITDTQYF.

This clone was counted once. The rearrangement uses TRBV6-6 and TRBJ2-7; 7 nucleotides align to TRBD2. The CDR3 covers 14 residues. J gave up 5 bases and V 0 bases, and 4 bases lay outside the gene matches. The V gene's germline CDR1 is MNHNY and CDR2 SVGAGI (reference sequence). For the CDR3, the DNA is TGTGCCAGCAGTTACTCGGGACTACGGGACGAGCAGTACTTC. Its protein is CASSYSGLRDEQYF.

This sequence joins TRBV30 and TRBJ1-1; TRBD1 agrees at 7 bases. Germline CDR1 GTSNPN, CDR2 SVGIG (reference sequence). With 4 bases clipped from V and 11 bases from J, the junction kept 16 bases outside the gene matches. The length of the CDR3 is 14 residues. CDR3 amino acids: CAWTILTGAGGAFF. DNA of the CDR3: TGTGCCTGGACCATACTAACAGGGGCTGGGGGTGCTTTCTTT. Full variable domain (outside the CDR3, taken from reference TRBV30 and TRBJ1-1): SQTIHQWPATLVQPVGSPLSLECTVEGTSNPNLYWYRQAAGRGLQLLFYSVGIGQISSEVPQNLSASRPQDRQFILSSKKLLLSDSGFYLCAWTILTGAGGAFFGQGTRLTVV.

The gene calls are TRBV28 and TRBJ2-5, with D hard to call. CDR1 is MDHEN, CDR2 SYDVKM, per germline. The CDR3 totals 11 residues. V lost 8 bases and J lost 5, with 9 bases in between. CDR3 sequence: CASSRRETQYF. CDR3 nucleotides: TGTGCCAGCTCCCGTCGGGAGACCCAGTACTTC.

This chain joins TRBV19 and TRBJ1-5; D not certain. Germline CDR1 is LNHDA and CDR2 is SQIVND (reference sequence). The CDR3 runs to 14 residues. V shed 3 bases and J shed 7 bases, with 13 bases lying between them. The CDR3 sequence: CASSILGPPQPQHF. DNA of the CDR3: TGTGCCAGTAGTATCCTGGGCCCGCCCCAGCCCCAGCATTTT.

This rearrangement joins TRBV29-1 to TRBJ2-6, with a weak D call TRBD2 (5 bases). The CDR3 sequence is 15 residues long. Germline V lookup: CDR1 SQVTM, CDR2 ANQGSEA. Trimming left V 0 bases short and J 1 base short, with 7 bases between. The CDR3 loop reads CSVEDRGSGANVLTF. CDR3 bases: TGCAGCGTTGAAGATCGGGGATCTGGGGCCAACGTCCTGACTTTC.

Here the CDR3 reads CASSAESGTGRFNEQFF. Written as DNA, the CDR3 is TGTGCCAGCAGCGCGGAATCGGGGACAGGGAGGTTCAATGAGCAGTTCTTC. This chain joins TRBV5-4 and TRBJ2-1; TRBD1 aligns across 9 bases. Germline loops: CDR1 SGHNT, CDR2 YYREEE (reference sequence). The V and J ends lost 4 bases and 6 bases, in that order; junction bases with no gene match: 14. The CDR3 runs to 17 residues.

The genes are TRBV28 and TRBJ2-7; 9 nucleotides align to TRBD2. The V gene end was trimmed by 10 bases and the J gene end by 1 base; junction bases not matched to a gene: 17. Germline V gives CDR1 MDHEN, CDR2 SYDVKM. The CDR3 covers 17 residues. The CDR3 nucleotides are TGTGCCACCCAGTTGGGTCCCGCGGGAGGGGGGTCCTACGAGCAGTACTTC. Its translation is CATQLGPAGGGSYEQYF. Complete variable domain (other parts from reference TRBV28 and TRBJ2-7): DVKVTQSSRYLVKRTGEKVFLECVQDMDHENMFWYRQDPGLGLRLIYFSYDVKMKEKGDIPEGYSVSREKKERFSLILESASTNQTSMYLCATQLGPAGGGSYEQYFGPGTRLTVT.

The chain carries TRBV14 and TRBJ1-1; TRBD1 aligns across 8 bases. Germline CDR1 reads SGHDN; CDR2 reads FVKESK. Trimming removed 1 base from V and 7 bases from J; junction bases left unmatched: 5. The CDR3 covers 14 residues. DNA for the CDR3: TGTGCCAGCAGCCAAGTCCAGGGGGCGAGTGAAGCTTTCTTT. Translation: CASSQVQGASEAFF. The whole variable domain, filled in from reference TRBV14 and TRBJ1-1, reads EAGVTQFPSHSVIEKGQTVTLRCDPISGHDNLYWYRRVMGKEIKFLLHFVKESKQDESGMPNNRFLAERTGGTYSTLKVQPAELEDSGVYFCASSQVQGASEAFFGQGTRLTVV.

In the case of this clone: Other nucleotide sequences from this sample produce the same CDR3. The chain recombines TRBV7-8 with TRBJ2-3; TRBD2 aligns across 10 bases. This CDR3 has 16 amino acids. J gave up 4 bases and V 1 base, and 5 bases lay outside the gene matches. CDR1 and CDR2 from the germline V gene are SGHVS and FQNEAQ. The CDR3 protein is CASSLEASGSADTQYF. The DNA of the CDR3 is TGTGCCAGCAGCTTAGAGGCTAGCGGGAGTGCAGATACGCAGTATTTT.

V usage is TRBV30 and J usage is TRBJ1-5; D might be TRBD1 (6 bases). The CDR3 runs to 14 residues. Trimming left V 0 bases short and J 7 bases short, with 13 bases between. The germline V gene encodes CDR1 GTSNPN and CDR2 SVGIG (reference sequence). CDR3: CAWSVGGGAQPQHF. The CDR3 coding sequence is TGTGCCTGGAGTGTAGGCGGGGGGGCACAGCCCCAGCATTTT.

V and J are TRBV7-2 and TRBJ1-5, with 8 positions matching TRBD1. Germline CDR1 reads SGHTA; CDR2 reads FQGNSA. V lost 6 bases, J lost 2 bases, and 15 bases stayed unmatched. This CDR3 comprises 18 residues. The CDR3 nucleotides read TGTGCCAGCAGAGCGTATTCAGGGGGCACTAGGGGCAATCAGCCCCAGCATTTT. Amino acids: CASRAYSGGTRGNQPQHF.

This clone was detected only once. The V and J genes are TRBV7-6 and TRBJ2-5; 14 nucleotides match TRBD2. The trim removed 1 base at V and 4 bases at J, leaving 8 bases unmatched. CDR1 and CDR2 from the germline V gene are SGHVS and FNYEAQ. CDR3 length: 18 amino acids. The CDR3 nucleotides are TGTGCCAGCAGCTTAGGACTAGCGGGAGGGCCGGTGAGAGAGACCCAGTACTTC. Translated: CASSLGLAGGPVRETQYF.